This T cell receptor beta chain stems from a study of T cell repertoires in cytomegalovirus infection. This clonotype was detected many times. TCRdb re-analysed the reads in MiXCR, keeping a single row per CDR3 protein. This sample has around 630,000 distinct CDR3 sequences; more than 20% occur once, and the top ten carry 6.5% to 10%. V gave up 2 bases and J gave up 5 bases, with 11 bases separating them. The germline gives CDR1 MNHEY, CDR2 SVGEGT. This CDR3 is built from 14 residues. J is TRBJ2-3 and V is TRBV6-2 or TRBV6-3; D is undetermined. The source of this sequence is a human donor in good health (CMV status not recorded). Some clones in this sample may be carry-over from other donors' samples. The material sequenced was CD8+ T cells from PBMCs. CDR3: CASSYPADGDTQYF. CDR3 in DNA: TGTGCCAGCAGTTACCCGGCTGATGGAGATACGCAGTATTTT.